Below are 28 T cell receptor beta chains sequenced from a single sample in a study of identical twins (dated by TCRdb to between 2015 and 2016). Receptors were amplified or captured by 5' RACE. TCRdb records Illumina HiSeq 2000 as the sequencer. TCRdb reanalyzed the raw reads on its own, using fastp at Q25 for trimming and MiXCR for clone calling, and kept in-frame beta chains. CDR3 protein sequences are deduplicated, and each keeps its most common genes and DNA. This sample lists over 600,000 distinct CDR3 sequences; 21% were detected once. Roughly 4.3% of the sample is held by the ten biggest clonotypes. These data were also filed under a second study, of T cells expressing NK-cell markers.

Sequences were obtained from PBMCs. Every receptor here comes from a woman between 18 and 29 years old in good health.

This chain links TRBV12-3 or TRBV12-4 with TRBJ2-3, with D uncertain. The CDR3 contains 15 residues. Deletions cut 4 bases from V and 4 bases from J, with 15 bases between. Written as DNA, the CDR3 is TGTGCCAGCAGTTCCCTACAGCGCTTAGCAGATACGCAGTATTTT. Its protein product is CASSSLQRLADTQYF.

The V call is TRBV5-1, the J call TRBJ2-1; TRBD1 is a possible D gene (6 bases). Germline CDR1 is SGHRS and CDR2 is YFSETQ. This CDR3 spans 17 amino acids. V lost 1 base and J lost 0, with 14 bases in between. The CDR3 region has the DNA TGCGCCAGCAGCTTGTTAGGGGGTCTACTCTCCTACAATGAGCAGTTCTTC. Translated: CASSLLGGLLSYNEQFF.

This clonotype was counted between two and nine times. The chain joins TRBV29-1 to TRBJ2-1; tentatively, D is TRBD1 (6 bases). Trimming stripped 6 bases from V and 0 bases from J, with 12 bases between. In germline, CDR1 is SQVTM, CDR2 ANQGSEA. The CDR3 loop spans 14 amino acids. CDR3 DNA: TGCAGCGTCCCAAAGGGGGACTCCTACAATGAGCAGTTCTTC. It yields the protein CSVPKGDSYNEQFF.

This clonotype was seen at least ten times. This chain connects TRBV4-2 to TRBJ2-1; 11 nucleotides match TRBD2. The junction had 13 bases not matched to a gene; V was cut back by 5 bases and J by 7 bases. The CDR3 loop spans 17 amino acids. Germline V gene data show CDR1 as LGHNA and CDR2 as YNFKEQ. CDR3 amino acids: CASSNRLAGPLGNEQFF. In DNA, the CDR3 is TGTGCCAGCAGCAACCGACTAGCGGGGCCCCTGGGGAATGAGCAGTTCTTC.

There are many counts of this clonotype. The chain combines TRBV7-9 with TRBJ2-5; D gene unclear. Germline CDR1 and CDR2: SEHNR and FQNEAQ (reference sequence). Trimming removed 5 bases at V and 2 bases at J, with 6 bases between. The CDR3 sequence is 12 residues long. CDR3 nucleotide sequence: TGTGCCAGCAGCGCATCACAAGAGACCCAGTACTTC. It encodes CASSASQETQYF.

This chain connects TRBV5-1 to TRBJ1-4; a weak D match, TRBD1 (6 bases). CDR1 and CDR2 from the germline V gene are SGHRS and YFSETQ. The V end was cut by 2 bases, the J end by 5 bases, with 13 bases between. This CDR3 has 15 amino acids. The DNA of the CDR3 is TGCGCCAGCAGCTTACTCCAGGGGCGAAATGAAAAACTGTTTTTT. This translates into CASSLLQGRNEKLFF.

This clonotype was seen repeatedly, ten times or more. This chain connects TRBV9 to TRBJ2-3; D is unresolved. Trimming shortened V by 3 bases and J by 2 bases, and 10 bases separated the two germline ends. The CDR3 loop spans 14 amino acids. The germline CDR1 and CDR2 sequences are SGDLS and YYNGEE. Here the CDR3 reads CASSARPVTDTQYF. As DNA, the CDR3 is TGTGCCAGCAGCGCCCGCCCCGTCACAGATACGCAGTATTTT.

The chain recombines TRBV7-3 with TRBJ2-1, with D possibly called TRBD1 or TRBD2 (5 bases each). Trimming took 0 bases from V and 5 from J, leaving 11 bases between them. Per germline, CDR1 SGHTA and CDR2 FQGTGA. This CDR3 is 15 amino acids long. Written as DNA, the CDR3 is TGTGCCAGCAGCTTAACGAGGGGTTTGGACAATGAGCAGTTCTTC. It codes for CASSLTRGLDNEQFF.

The genes are TRBV20-1 and TRBJ2-5; 8 bases are a match to TRBD2. V was clipped by 3 bases and J by 5 bases; unmatched bases: 5. CDR1 and CDR2 (germline): DFQATT, SNEGSKA (reference sequence). This CDR3 comprises 13 residues. The CDR3 bases are TGCAGTGCTAGCGGGGGGGCCCTCGAGACCCAGTACTTC. Amino acid sequence: CSASGGALETQYF.

This clonotype was seen a single time. This sequence joins TRBV6-2 or TRBV6-3 and TRBJ2-2; D ambiguous. The CDR3 consists of 13 residues. V was trimmed by 2 bases and J by 7 bases, leaving 8 bases between them. Germline assignment: CDR1 MNHEY and CDR2 SVGEGT. CDR3 sequence reads: CASSYIGVGELFF. The CDR3 bases are TGTGCCAGCAGTTACATTGGGGTCGGGGAGCTGTTTTTT.

In this sample, this clonotype turned up many times. V and J are TRBV27 and TRBJ1-1; unclear D gene. The CDR3 totals 14 residues. V was clipped by 5 bases and J by 0 bases, with 10 bases between them. The germline V gene encodes CDR1 MNHEY and CDR2 SMNVEV (reference sequence). The CDR3: CASSTFGMNTEAFF. Written as DNA, the CDR3 is TGTGCCAGCAGTACCTTCGGGATGAACACTGAAGCTTTCTTT.

This clonotype was observed many times. The chain is built from TRBV6-2 or TRBV6-3 and TRBJ2-7; 8 bases align to TRBD1. The V gene end was trimmed by 6 bases and the J gene end by 3 bases; junction bases not matched to a gene: 4. Germline CDR1 and CDR2: MNHEY and SVGEGT. The CDR3 covers 13 residues. The CDR3 protein is CASRDRELYEQYF. The CDR3 bases are TGTGCCAGCAGGGACAGGGAACTCTACGAGCAGTACTTC.

The chain couples TRBV20-1 to TRBJ2-5; D perhaps matches TRBD1 (5 bases). The germline V and J ends were trimmed by 6 bases and 4 bases, with 12 bases remaining between them. The CDR3 runs to 12 residues. The germline gives CDR1 DFQATT, CDR2 SNEGSKA (reference sequence). The CDR3 nucleotides are TGCAGTGCCAAGACAGTGGGAGAGACCCAGTACTTC. Its translation is CSAKTVGETQYF.

V usage is TRBV5-1 and J usage is TRBJ2-5; unclear D gene. V was shortened by 3 bases and J by 5 bases, with 11 bases between the two germline ends. CDR1 SGHRS and CDR2 YFSETQ come from the germline V gene. The CDR3 is made up of 13 amino acids. CDR3 DNA: TGCGCCAGCAGCTCAAGGGTCGCGGAGACCCAGTACTTC. Encoded protein: CASSSRVAETQYF.

This sequence joins TRBV10-1 and TRBJ2-3; 11 positions match TRBD2. Trimming removed 3 bases from V and 3 bases from J; junction bases left unmatched: 5. CDR1 is WNHNN, CDR2 SYGVQD, per germline (reference sequence). The CDR3 length is 16 residues. The CDR3 DNA reads TGCGCCAGCAGTGAAACTAGCGGGAGTGGTACAGATACGCAGTATTTT. As protein: CASSETSGSGTDTQYF.

In this sample, this clonotype turned up many times. V gene TRBV5-1 combines with J gene TRBJ2-3; D unclear. Germline CDR1 SGHRS, CDR2 YFSETQ. This CDR3 is built from 15 residues. V lost 4 bases to trimming and J lost 0 bases, with 12 bases between them. CDR3 sequence reads: CASSPLGPSTDTQYF. The CDR3 DNA reads as TGCGCCAGCAGCCCACTCGGGCCCAGCACAGATACGCAGTATTTT. The variable domain in full, with the rest retrieved from reference TRBV5-1 and TRBJ2-3, is KAGVTQTPRYLIKTRGQQVTLSCSPISGHRSVSWYQQTPGQGLQFLFEYFSETQRNKGNFPGRFSGRQFSNSRSEMNVSTLELGDSALYLCASSPLGPSTDTQYFGPGTRLTVL.

The V gene is TRBV10-1, the J gene TRBJ2-3, with TRBD1 as a possible D gene (5 bases). Germline CDR1 and CDR2: WNHNN and SYGVQD (reference sequence). Trimming stripped 0 bases from V and 6 bases from J, with 19 bases between. CDR3 length: 17 residues. The CDR3 nucleotides are TGCGCCAGCAGTGAGTCGATAGGGGTTTCTGACCGGGATACGCAGTATTTT. Translated: CASSESIGVSDRDTQYF.

This clonotype was seen a handful of times. This chain uses TRBV2 with TRBJ1-2; the D gene is possibly TRBD1 (6 bases). This CDR3 spans 12 amino acids. V lost 11 bases to trimming and J lost 8 bases, with 18 bases between them. The germline gives CDR1 SNHLY, CDR2 FYNNEI. The CDR3 DNA reads as TGTGCCCTAGCTACAGGGTCCGTCGGCTACACCTTC. It is translated as CALATGSVGYTF.

The rearrangement joins TRBV6-1 to TRBJ2-2; 8 positions match TRBD1. The CDR3 is 15 amino acids. After removal of 5 bases from V and 8 bases from J, the junction contained 10 bases not matched to a gene. Germline CDR1 reads MNHNS; CDR2 reads SASEGT. CDR3 region: CASSTYSGGSGELFF. The CDR3 region has the DNA TGTGCCAGCAGTACCTATTCAGGGGGCTCAGGGGAGCTGTTTTTT.

The V call is TRBV5-1, the J call TRBJ1-2; D unresolved. The CDR3 is 18 residues long. The germline V and J ends were trimmed by 3 bases and 7 bases, with 28 bases remaining between them. CDR1 is SGHRS, CDR2 YFSETQ, per germline. DNA of the CDR3: TGCGCCAGCAGCTGGACTGAAGGGCAGGCTATCCTATTGAGTGGCTACACCTTC. Translating it yields CASSWTEGQAILLSGYTF.

This clonotype came up a few times. The CDR3 loop is CSARQAGPSYNEQFF. The CDR3 DNA reads as TGCAGTGCTAGACAAGCGGGACCATCATACAATGAGCAGTTCTTC. The chain carries TRBV20-1 and TRBJ2-1; 7 nucleotides match TRBD2. The trim removed 2 bases at V and 4 bases at J, leaving 8 bases unmatched. CDR3 length: 15 residues. Germline V gene data show CDR1 as DFQATT and CDR2 as SNEGSKA (reference sequence).

In its sample, this clonotype was seen a few times. One end of the junction varies from germline; a read error may be responsible. The V call is TRBV18, the J call TRBJ2-1; 7 nucleotides align to TRBD2. The CDR3 covers 14 residues. Germline loops: CDR1 KGHSH, CDR2 LQKENI. The CDR3 DNA reads TGTGCCAGATCACCACGGGGACTAACGGATGAGCAGTTCTTC. Translated: CARSPRGLTDEQFF.

The chain carries TRBV3-1 and TRBJ2-5; unclear D gene. Trimming took 3 bases from V and 6 from J, leaving 11 bases between them. This CDR3 spans 13 amino acids. The V gene's germline CDR1 is LGHDT and CDR2 YNNKEL (reference sequence). The CDR3 coding sequence is TGTGCCAGCAGCCACAGAAGTAACCAGACCCAGTACTTC. Translation: CASSHRSNQTQYF.

The chain has TRBV7-8 and TRBJ2-7, with D possibly matching TRBD1 (6 bases). The CDR3 has 15 residues. The germline CDR1 and CDR2 sequences are SGHVS and FQNEAQ. V lost 1 base to trimming and J lost 3 bases, with 13 bases between them. The chain's CDR3 is CASSLVGQNFYEQYF. In DNA, the CDR3 is TGTGCCAGCAGCTTAGTAGGACAGAACTTCTACGAGCAGTACTTC.

The chain is built from TRBV20-1 and TRBJ2-7; 10 bases map to TRBD1. The V gene end was trimmed by 6 bases and the J gene end by 3 bases; junction bases not matched to a gene: 8. CDR3 length equals 14 residues. The germline gives CDR1 DFQATT, CDR2 SNEGSKA (reference sequence). CDR3 in amino acids: CSAAEGQGFYEQYF. The CDR3 DNA follows: TGCAGTGCGGCTGAGGGACAGGGGTTCTACGAGCAGTACTTC.

The chain joins TRBV7-2 to TRBJ2-2; the D gene is possibly TRBD2 (5 bases). V was trimmed by 3 bases and J by 6 bases, leaving 14 bases between them. The CDR3 has 15 amino acids. CDR1 is SGHTA, CDR2 FQGNSA, per germline. The CDR3 DNA reads as TGTGCCAGCAGCTTTCATAGAGGGCCTTCCGGGGAGCTGTTTTTT. Its translation: CASSFHRGPSGELFF. Filled out from reference TRBV7-2 and TRBJ2-2, the complete variable domain reads GAGVSQSPSNKVTEKGKDVELRCDPISGHTALYWYRQSLGQGLEFLIYFQGNSAPDKSGLPSDRFSAERTGGSVSTLTIQRTQQEDSAVYLCASSFHRGPSGELFFGEGSRLTVL.

The V gene is TRBV20-1, the J gene TRBJ2-3, with 15 bases that match TRBD2. The germline V gene has CDR1 DFQATT and CDR2 SNEGSKA (reference sequence). The J segment lost 9 bases and the V segment lost 0 bases, leaving 7 bases of the junction unmatched. The CDR3 is made up of 16 amino acids. The CDR3 DNA reads as TGCAGTGCTAGAGACCCCGCCGGGACTAGCGGGAGGACGCAGTATTTT. As protein: CSARDPAGTSGRTQYF.

The chain combines TRBV15 with TRBJ2-3; D is possibly TRBD1 (5 bases). Trimming left V 0 bases short and J 2 bases short, with 12 bases between. Per germline, CDR1 LNHNV and CDR2 YYDKDF (reference sequence). The length of the CDR3 is 16 residues. CDR3 bases: TGTGCCACCAGCAGAGATCTAAGGGGCTCCACAGATACGCAGTATTTT. Protein: CATSRDLRGSTDTQYF.